These 4 T cell receptor beta chains were sequenced from one sample in a study of T-cell memory formation after mild COVID-19. TCRdb fed the 5' RACE reads into MiXCR, producing one record per CDR3 protein. The sample gives some 600,000 distinct CDR3 sequences, around 16% of which show up once; roughly 7.7% is in the top ten. The sequencing sample was made of PBMCs or a T cell subset sorted from them (not recorded which). Receptor source: an adult woman who had mild COVID-19 (a few samples of this study predate the infection). Cell type and time point are not known.

This clonotype was observed a handful of times. The J gene is TRBJ2-5, the V gene TRBV5-1; 8 positions agree with TRBD2. CDR1 and CDR2 (germline): SGHRS, YFSETQ. With 4 bases clipped from V and 4 bases from J, the junction kept 6 bases outside the gene matches. The length of the CDR3 is 14 residues. The CDR3, as DNA: TGCGCCAGCAGCCAAGGACTAGCCCCAGAGACCCAGTACTTC. Residues: CASSQGLAPETQYF.

This clonotype has only a few counts. The chain has TRBV20-1 and TRBJ1-5; maybe TRBD1 (5 bases). The germline V gene has CDR1 DFQATT and CDR2 SNEGSKA (reference sequence). The V gene lost 1 base and the J gene lost 7 bases, with 14 bases spanning the gap. The CDR3 contains 14 residues. CDR3 residues: CSARAWGIVQPQHF. CDR3 coding DNA: TGCAGTGCTAGAGCCTGGGGCATCGTGCAGCCCCAGCATTTT.

This clonotype was observed a few times. The V call is TRBV6-2 or TRBV6-3, the J call TRBJ2-3; D is ambiguous. The CDR3 totals 14 residues. Germline V gene data show CDR1 as MNHEY and CDR2 as SVGEGT. V was cut by 5 bases and J by 2 bases, with 11 bases left in between. The CDR3 region is CASSGLTPTDTQYF. CDR3 in DNA: TGTGCCAGCAGTGGGCTAACGCCCACAGATACGCAGTATTTT.

This clonotype was observed once. This chain links TRBV19 with TRBJ2-7; 9 nucleotides line up with TRBD1. The CDR3 has 13 residues. Unmatched junction bases numbered 4, after V lost 5 bases and J lost 5 bases. Germline CDR1 LNHDA, CDR2 SQIVND (reference sequence). As DNA, the CDR3 is TGTGCCAGTAGTTTGGACAGGGGAGACGAGCAGTACTTC. It yields the protein CASSLDRGDEQYF.